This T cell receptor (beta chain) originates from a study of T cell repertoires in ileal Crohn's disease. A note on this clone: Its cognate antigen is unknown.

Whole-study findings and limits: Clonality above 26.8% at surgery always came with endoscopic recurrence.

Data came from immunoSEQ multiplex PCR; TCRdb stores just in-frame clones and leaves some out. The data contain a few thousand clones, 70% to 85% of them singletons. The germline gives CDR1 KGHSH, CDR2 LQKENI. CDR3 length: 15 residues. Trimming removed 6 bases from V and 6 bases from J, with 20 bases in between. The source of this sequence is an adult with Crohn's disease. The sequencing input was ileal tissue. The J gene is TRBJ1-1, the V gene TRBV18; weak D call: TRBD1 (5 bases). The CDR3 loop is CASSYPPGGVSEAFF. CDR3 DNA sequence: TGTGCCAGCTCGTATCCCCCGGGGGGAGTCTCTGAAGCTTTCTTT.